This TCR beta chain comes out of a study of shared clonotypes between healthy human individuals. TCRdb keeps only in-frame clones here, not all; method: immunoSEQ multiplex PCR. The sample has millions of clones, about 95% seen once. The naive CD8 subset, CD45RO-negative cells positively selected for CCR7, excluded terminally differentiated effector memory CD45RA+ cells. There are 15 residues in the CDR3. Deletions cut 4 bases from V and 9 bases from J, with 16 bases between. The germline gives CDR1 MGHRA, CDR2 YSYEKL. The chain uses TRBV4-1 and TRBJ1-6; D might be TRBD1 (6 bases). The origin of this receptor is a man younger than 35 in good health. The specimen sequenced was naive CD8+ T cells sorted from blood. CDR3 region: CASSPGGVGGSPLHF. In DNA form, the CDR3 reads TGCGCCAGCAGCCCCGGGGGCGTTGGGGGTTCACCCCTCCACTTT.